The 24 T cell receptor beta chains reported below all come from one sample, sequenced in a study of blood T cell repertoires in COVID-19 (dated by TCRdb to about 2020). Library generation was performed with the immunoSEQ multiplex PCR assay. In its TCRdb copy, this immuneACCESS table keeps in-frame sequences only and misses some clones. Where compared with another copy, unresolved V genes explain less than half of these, and the others have no known cause. A total of around 58,000 clones appear in this sample, over 75% of them only once. The ten largest clones capture 13% to 15% of the sample. The sample consisted of peripheral blood. Receptor source: a human donor with active COVID-19. The donor label of this sample is uncertain.

The genes are TRBV27 and TRBJ2-7; a possible D gene is TRBD1 (6 bases). V lost 7 bases, J lost 1 base, and 17 bases lay in between. Germline CDR1 reads MNHEY; CDR2 reads SMNVEV (reference sequence). The CDR3 sequence is 15 residues long. The CDR3 sequence: CASTPRTEKSYEQYV. The CDR3 DNA follows: TGTGCCAGCACCCCCCGGACAGAGAAGTCCTACGAGCAGTACGTC.

The genes are TRBV7-8 and TRBJ2-7, with TRBD2 matching 9 bases. V lost 5 bases and J lost 3; bases outside the gene matches: 8. Germline V gives CDR1 SGHVS, CDR2 FQNEAQ. This CDR3 comprises 15 residues. The CDR3 reads CASSPLAGFSYEQYF. CDR3 DNA: TGTGCCAGCAGCCCACTAGCGGGCTTTAGCTACGAGCAGTACTTC.

This chain connects TRBV18 to TRBJ1-4; no clear D. Trimming stripped 2 bases from V and 8 bases from J, with 15 bases between. CDR3 length equals 15 residues. Germline V CDR1 and CDR2: KGHSH, LQKENI. CDR3 DNA sequence: TGTGCCAGCTCACCATCGCCGACCCCCGGGGAAAAACTGTTTTTT. Translation: CASSPSPTPGEKLFF.

The chain joins TRBV10-3 to TRBJ1-1, with D tentatively TRBD1 (5 bases). This CDR3 comprises 13 residues. Trimming stripped 11 bases from V and 0 bases from J, with 13 bases between. Germline V gene lookup returns CDR1 ENHRY and CDR2 SYGVKD. CDR3 sequence (DNA): TGTGCCGGGAGTGGAGGGGTGAACACTGAAGCTTTCTTT. Translation: CAGSGGVNTEAFF.

The rearrangement joins TRBV7-2 to TRBJ2-6; tentatively, D is TRBD1 (5 bases). The germline gives CDR1 SGHTA, CDR2 FQGNSA. Trimming shortened V by 4 bases and J by 0 bases, and 7 bases separated the two germline ends. CDR3 size: 15 residues. The CDR3 sequence is CASSSGRSGANVLTF. CDR3 coding DNA: TGTGCCAGCAGCTCAGGGCGCTCTGGGGCCAACGTCCTGACTTTC.

The chain employs TRBV5-4 and TRBJ2-7; TRBD1 agrees at 7 bases. Germline CDR1 and CDR2: SGHNT and YYREEE (reference sequence). This CDR3 region has 16 residues. V dropped 5 bases and J dropped 2; count of bases not matched to a gene: 13. In DNA, the CDR3 is TGTGCCAGCAGTCCCGAGGGTGGGACAGCGACCTACGAGCAGTACTTC. Translated: CASSPEGGTATYEQYF. The full variable domain, in which reference TRBV5-4 and TRBJ2-7 provide the parts outside the CDR3, is ETGVTQSPTHLIKTRGQQVTLRCSSQSGHNTVSWYQQALGQGPQFIFQYYREEENGRGNFPPRFSGLQFPNYSSELNVNALELDDSALYLCASSPEGGTATYEQYFGPGTRLTVT.

This sequence joins TRBV7-8 and TRBJ2-7; no definite D call. This CDR3 is built from 12 residues. Trimming left V 2 bases short and J 3 bases short, with 5 bases between. The germline V gene encodes CDR1 SGHVS and CDR2 FQNEAQ. The CDR3 nucleotides read TGTGCCAGCAGCTTAAACAGCTACGAGCAGTACGTC. Translating gives CASSLNSYEQYV.

This clone turned up a few times. The chain has TRBV7-9 and TRBJ2-1, with TRBD2 identical over 11 bases. J gave up 2 bases and V 5 bases, and 14 bases lay outside the gene matches. The germline V gene encodes CDR1 SEHNR and CDR2 FQNEAQ (reference sequence). There are 19 residues in the CDR3. The CDR3 loop is CASSPSPTSGKRAYNEQFF. The DNA of the CDR3 is TGTGCCAGCAGCCCCAGCCCGACTAGCGGGAAGAGGGCCTACAATGAGCAGTTCTTC.

This clone was recorded once. The V gene is TRBV7-3, the J gene TRBJ2-7, with 8 bases matching TRBD2. Germline assignment: CDR1 SGHTA and CDR2 FQGTGA. The CDR3 extends over 15 amino acids. V lost 5 bases to trimming and J lost 4 bases; unmatched junction nucleotides: 10. CDR3 sequence reads: CASSPFGGGSYEQYF. The DNA of the CDR3 is TGTGCCAGCAGCCCTTTCGGGGGGGGTTCTTACGAGCAGTACTTC. The whole variable domain, filled in from reference TRBV7-3 and TRBJ2-7, reads GAGVSQTPSNKVTEKGKYVELRCDPISGHTALYWYRQSLGQGPEFLIYFQGTGAADDSGLPNDRFFAVRPEGSVSTLKIQRTERGDSAVYLCASSPFGGGSYEQYFGPGTRLTVT.

This chain links TRBV5-4 with TRBJ1-1; a possible D gene is TRBD1 (6 bases). Trimming took 2 bases from V and 1 from J, leaving 18 bases between them. Germline CDR1 is SGHNT and CDR2 is YYREEE (reference sequence). The CDR3 sequence is 17 residues long. The CDR3 spells CASSLGGQGRGNTEAFF. For the CDR3, the DNA is TGTGCCAGCAGCTTAGGAGGTCAGGGGAGGGGGAACACTGAAGCTTTCTTT.

The V call is TRBV6-6, the J call TRBJ2-7; D is possibly TRBD2 (5 bases). Germline V gives CDR1 MNHNY, CDR2 SVGAGI (reference sequence). The CDR3 is 13 amino acids. Between the trimmed V and J ends, which lost 6 bases and 7 bases, there was a span of 16 bases. The CDR3 bases are TGTGCCAGCAGGGCGACGGGGTCGGTTGAGCAGTACGTC. It specifies CASRATGSVEQYV.

V and J are TRBV7-3 and TRBJ2-7; D is unclear. This CDR3 contains 18 residues. The germline V gene has CDR1 SGHTA and CDR2 FQGTGA. V lost 4 bases to trimming and J lost 0 bases, with 22 bases between them. The DNA of the CDR3 is TGTGCCAGCAGCTCCCTTCCCCCGCGGCCTCTTAGCTCCTACGAGCAGTACTTC. It yields the protein CASSSLPPRPLSSYEQYF.

The chain couples TRBV2 to TRBJ2-7; D may be TRBD2 (6 bases). CDR1 SNHLY and CDR2 FYNNEI come from the germline V gene. CDR3 length: 14 amino acids. Trimming shortened V by 6 bases and J by 3 bases, and 15 bases separated the two germline ends. As DNA, the CDR3 is TGTGCCAGCAGGGAGGGTCTCGGATTCTACGAGCAGTACGTC. Protein sequence: CASREGLGFYEQYV.

CDR3 sequence reads: CASSPTSMGANVLTF. The CDR3, as DNA: TGTGCCAGCAGTCCGACTAGTATGGGAGCCAACGTCCTGACTTTC. The chain carries TRBV27 and TRBJ2-6, with TRBD2 as a possible D gene (6 bases). V dropped 5 bases and J dropped 7 bases, with 15 bases sitting between them. CDR1 and CDR2 from the germline V gene are MNHEY and SMNVEV (reference sequence). The CDR3 length is 15 residues.

This rearrangement joins TRBV5-1 to TRBJ2-2, with 16 bases fitting TRBD2. V gave up 7 bases and J gave up 5 bases; unmatched junction bases: 11. The germline gives CDR1 SGHRS, CDR2 YFSETQ. CDR3 size: 18 residues. DNA for the CDR3: TGCGCCAGCGGGACCACCGGGACTAGCGGGAGGGGGACCGGGGAGCTGTTTTTT. This codes for CASGTTGTSGRGTGELFF.

The chain recombines TRBV28 with TRBJ1-2, with D maybe TRBD1 (6 bases). Trimming cost V 6 bases and J 3 bases, with 20 bases left between them. CDR3 size: 16 residues. Per germline, CDR1 MDHEN and CDR2 SYDVKM. The DNA of the CDR3 is TGTGCCAGCAGCCCCTCCAGTGGGGGCGGAGACTATGGCTACACCTTC. Protein sequence: CASSPSSGGGDYGYTF.

V is TRBV3-1 (or the pseudogene TRBV3-2) and J is TRBJ2-7; D remains unclear. This CDR3 is 13 amino acids long. Germline-derived CDR1 and CDR2 are LGHDT and YNNKEL (reference sequence). Trimming took off 0 bases at V and 3 bases at J, with 6 bases between the two ends. The CDR3, as DNA: TGTGCCAGCAGCCAAGACACTGACTACGAGCAGTACTTC. Protein: CASSQDTDYEQYF.

The chain combines TRBV3-1 (or the pseudogene TRBV3-2) with TRBJ2-3, with 9 nucleotides matching TRBD1. CDR3 length equals 15 residues. With 4 bases clipped from V and 3 bases from J, the junction kept 5 bases outside the gene matches. Germline assignment: CDR1 LGHDT and CDR2 YNNKEL (reference sequence). The chain's CDR3 is CASSPRDRVTDTQYF. In DNA, the CDR3 is TGTGCCAGCAGCCCCCGGGACAGGGTAACAGATACGCAGTATTTT.

The gene calls are TRBV6-5 and TRBJ1-1; TRBD1 agrees at 9 bases. Trimming took 6 bases from V and 3 from J; bases not matched to a gene: 8. CDR1 MNHEY and CDR2 SVGAGI come from the germline V gene. The CDR3 has 15 residues. This chain's CDR3 is CASRPTRQGDTEAFF. The CDR3 DNA sequence: TGTGCCAGCAGACCAACCAGACAGGGGGACACTGAAGCTTTCTTT.

The gene calls are TRBV7-2 and TRBJ2-1, with TRBD2 matching 11 bases. In germline, CDR1 is SGHTA, CDR2 FQGNSA. The CDR3 extends over 16 amino acids. J lost 4 bases, V lost 1 base, and 3 bases had no gene match. CDR3 region: CASSLGASGGYNEQFF. The DNA for the CDR3 is TGTGCCAGCAGCTTAGGGGCTAGCGGGGGGTACAATGAGCAGTTCTTC.

This chain joins TRBV7-9 and TRBJ2-1; 10 bases line up with TRBD2. J was trimmed by 2 bases and V by 0 bases; bases with no gene match: 7. The CDR3 totals 18 residues. Germline V lookup: CDR1 SEHNR, CDR2 FQNEAQ (reference sequence). CDR3 loop: CASSLARASGSPYNEQFF. Written as DNA, the CDR3 is TGTGCCAGCAGCTTAGCGAGGGCTAGCGGGAGTCCCTACAATGAGCAGTTCTTC.

V gene TRBV9 combines with J gene TRBJ2-1; D is uncertain. V lost 4 bases, J lost 7 bases, and 15 bases lay in between. Germline V gives CDR1 SGDLS, CDR2 YYNGEE. The CDR3 totals 14 residues. The CDR3 here is CASSYRGAGNEQFF. The CDR3 nucleotides are TGTGCCAGCAGCTACCGCGGCGCCGGAAATGAGCAGTTCTTC.

This clone has a handful of counts. The chain links TRBV6-5 to TRBJ1-6; 8 bases map to TRBD1. In germline, CDR1 is MNHEY, CDR2 SVGAGI. The CDR3 sequence is 16 residues long. V trimming: 0 bases; J trimming: 10 bases; junction bases outside the gene matches: 8. Here the CDR3 DNA reads TGTGCCAGCAGTTACTCTTTGGCAGGGGGCAGATCACCCCTCCACTTT. It is translated as CASSYSLAGGRSPLHF.

V is TRBV4-1 and J is TRBJ2-1; tentative D call: TRBD1 (6 bases). The CDR3 contains 15 residues. The V gene lost 2 bases and the J gene lost 4 bases, with 12 bases spanning the gap. Germline V gene sequence: CDR1 MGHRA, CDR2 YSYEKL. The CDR3 coding sequence is TGCGCCAGCAGCCAACCGGACAGCCCGTACAATGAGCAGTTCTTC. Amino acid sequence: CASSQPDSPYNEQFF.